These 5 T cell receptor beta chains came from one sample sequenced in a study of regulatory T cells in long-lasting Graves disease. Regarding time point: newly diagnosed GD, antithyroid drugs for less than 3 months. Scientists built the TCR library using RNA that was extracted from PBMCs. Both iRepertoire HTBI primers and Arm-PCR of CDR3 regions were used to build the TCR beta libraries. One entry per CDR3 protein results from TCRdb running MiXCR on the multiplex PCR reads. The table shows fewer than 650,000 distinct CDR3 sequences, with roughly 15% occurring only once. The same specimen was also included in a second study, on T cells in Graves' hyperthyroidism and ophthalmopathy.

The source was peripheral blood mononuclear cells (PBMCs), collected at new diagnosis, from a patient treated with antithyroid drugs. These receptor sequences come from a young man with Graves disease.

This clonotype was seen many times. The CDR3: CASSWAGDQPQHF. CDR3 DNA sequence: TGTGCCAGCAGTTGGGCGGGGGATCAGCCCCAGCATTTT. The chain combines TRBV12-3 or TRBV12-4 with TRBJ1-5; a weak D match, TRBD1 (5 bases). This CDR3 comprises 13 residues. V dropped 4 bases and J dropped 5 bases, with 9 bases sitting between them.

This rearrangement joins TRBV12-3 or TRBV12-4 to TRBJ1-3; TRBD1 is a possible D gene (6 bases). V lost 2 bases and J 3 bases, leaving 11 bases between the germline ends. This CDR3 has 15 residues. The DNA of the CDR3 is TGTGCCAGCAGTTTACGGCAGGGGAGTGGAAACACCATATATTTT. This codes for CASSLRQGSGNTIYF.

This clonotype has just one count. The V gene is TRBV14, the J gene TRBJ1-2; D is ambiguous. Trimming took 0 bases from V and 7 from J, leaving 9 bases between them. CDR1 and CDR2 (germline): SGHDN, FVKESK. The CDR3 is 13 amino acids. CDR3 sequence: CASSQERVRGYTF. CDR3 coding DNA: TGTGCCAGCAGCCAAGAGCGGGTCCGTGGCTACACCTTC.

The table lists this clonotype with many counts. The chain carries TRBV10-2 and TRBJ2-7; 8 bases line up with TRBD1. Germline V lookup: CDR1 WSHSY, CDR2 SAAADI. V lost 4 bases and J lost 2; bases outside the gene matches: 4. The CDR3 contains 14 residues. For the CDR3, the DNA is TGCGCCAGCAGTGCGACAGGGGTTGCCTACGAGCAGTACTTC. This sequence encodes CASSATGVAYEQYF.

This clonotype was recorded at least ten times. The V and J genes are TRBV12-3 or TRBV12-4 and TRBJ2-7; TRBD1 might be the D (6 bases). V was trimmed by 5 bases and J by 3 bases, leaving 17 bases between them. This CDR3 contains 15 residues. CDR3 sequence reads: CASSRPGTPVYEQYF. The CDR3 DNA reads TGTGCCAGCAGTCGCCCCGGGACACCGGTCTACGAGCAGTACTTC.